The 30 T cell receptor beta chains below come from one sample, sequenced in a study of blood T cell repertoires in COVID-19. Assay: immunoSEQ multiplex PCR; the TCRdb copy retains only in-frame clones and omits some. The data hold some 300,000 clones, with about 91% observed a single time. The specimen sequenced was peripheral blood. The receptors were sampled from a woman aged 25 to 39 who had recovered from COVID-19.

The rearrangement links TRBV29-1 to TRBJ1-2, with D unresolved. The CDR3 is made up of 13 amino acids. The germline V gene has CDR1 SQVTM and CDR2 ANQGSEA. V gave up 7 bases and J gave up 3 bases, with 15 bases separating them. The CDR3: CSAEPLRHYGYTF. CDR3 nucleotides: TGCAGCGCCGAACCCCTGAGGCACTATGGCTACACCTTC.

This chain links TRBV2 with TRBJ1-2; tentatively, D is TRBD1 (6 bases). This CDR3 is 13 amino acids long. Trimming cost V 9 bases and J 9 bases, with 20 bases left between them. From germline, CDR1 is SNHLY and CDR2 FYNNEI. The CDR3 bases are TGTGCCAGGTCAAACAGGGTCGGTTTTAGCTACACCTTC. Residues: CARSNRVGFSYTF.

The gene calls are TRBV3-1 (or the pseudogene TRBV3-2) and TRBJ1-2, with 9 nucleotides matching TRBD1. Germline-derived CDR1 and CDR2 are LGHDT and YNNKEL (reference sequence). Trimming removed 2 bases from V and 4 bases from J; junction bases left unmatched: 5. The CDR3 is 15 residues long. The DNA of the CDR3 is TGTGCCAGCAGCCAAAGGGGACAGGGTGGCTATGGCTACACCTTC. Translation: CASSQRGQGGYGYTF.

The chain recombines TRBV27 with TRBJ1-1; 7 bases line up with TRBD1. CDR1 is MNHEY, CDR2 SMNVEV, per germline (reference sequence). Trimming took 4 bases from V and 5 from J; bases not matched to a gene: 10. CDR3 length: 15 amino acids. CDR3 residues: CASSSPDRVGTEAFF. The CDR3 DNA reads TGTGCCAGCAGTTCCCCCGACAGGGTAGGAACTGAAGCTTTCTTT.

V usage is TRBV18 and J usage is TRBJ1-1, with TRBD1 as a possible D gene (6 bases). Between the trimmed V and J ends, which lost 0 bases and 6 bases, there was a span of 11 bases. The CDR3 is 14 residues long. The germline V gene has CDR1 KGHSH and CDR2 LQKENI. CDR3 loop: CASSPPVGAAEAFF. CDR3 sequence (DNA): TGTGCCAGCTCACCACCCGTGGGGGCAGCTGAAGCTTTCTTT.

The chain is built from TRBV4-1 and TRBJ2-1, with 9 nucleotides matching TRBD2. The CDR3 is 16 residues long. J lost 5 bases, V lost 1 base, and 6 bases had no gene match. Germline assignment: CDR1 MGHRA and CDR2 YSYEKL. This chain's CDR3 is CASSQAPGTSHNEQFF. DNA of the CDR3: TGCGCCAGCAGCCAAGCTCCCGGGACTAGCCACAATGAGCAGTTCTTC.

As to this clone: The junction departs from germline at one end; a sequencing error may be responsible. V and J are TRBV6-2 or TRBV6-3 and TRBJ2-1, with D tentatively TRBD1 (5 bases). The CDR3 runs to 16 residues. Germline values: CDR1 MNHEY, CDR2 SVGEGT. The chain's CDR3 is CASSFQVTDSFNEQFF. The DNA for the CDR3 is TGTGCCAGCAGTTTCCAGGTGACAGACTCCTTCAATGAGCAGTTCTTC.

The chain joins TRBV9 to TRBJ2-5; 8 bases are a match to TRBD1. After removal of 1 base from V and 4 bases from J, the junction contained 0 bases not matched to a gene. In germline, CDR1 is SGDLS, CDR2 YYNGEE. CDR3 length: 13 residues. The CDR3 protein is CASSVQGAETQYF. CDR3 in DNA: TGTGCCAGCAGCGTACAGGGGGCAGAGACCCAGTACTTC.

This rearrangement joins TRBV9 to TRBJ1-4; possible D gene TRBD1, 5 bases. The CDR3 runs to 16 residues. The V end lost 0 bases, the J end lost 3 bases, and 12 bases lay between the germline ends. Germline V gene lookup returns CDR1 SGDLS and CDR2 YYNGEE. The CDR3 DNA reads TGTGCCAGCAGCGTAGGTGGGGGGACCTCTAATGAAAAACTGTTTTTT. Translated, it gives CASSVGGGTSNEKLFF. Filled out from reference TRBV9 and TRBJ1-4, the complete variable domain reads DSGVTQTPKHLITATGQRVTLRCSPRSGDLSVYWYQQSLDQGLQFLIQYYNGEERAKGNILERFSAQQFPDLHSELNLSSLELGDSALYFCASSVGGGTSNEKLFFGSGTQLSVL.

This sequence joins TRBV5-6 and TRBJ1-2; D remains unclear. The ends were cut back, 0 bases at V and 8 bases at J, with 14 bases in the middle. Germline lookup yields CDR1 SGHDT and CDR2 YYEEEE. The CDR3 is 14 residues long. The CDR3 spells CASSLGRGSKGYTF. In nucleotides, the CDR3 is TGTGCCAGCAGCTTGGGTCGGGGTAGTAAGGGCTACACCTTC.

The CDR3 DNA is TGCGCCAGCAGCCTACAGGGGGCCAATTCACCCCTCCACTTT. Translation gives CASSLQGANSPLHF. The gene calls are TRBV4-3 and TRBJ1-6; 9 bases line up with TRBD1. J was trimmed by 7 bases and V by 4 bases; bases with no gene match: 2. Germline lookup yields CDR1 LGHNA and CDR2 YSLEER. The CDR3 totals 14 residues.

The J gene is TRBJ1-6, the V gene TRBV6-5, with no clear D. Deletions cut 0 bases from V and 11 bases from J, with 14 bases between. CDR3 length: 15 residues. Looked up from germline, CDR1 is MNHEY and CDR2 is SVGAGI. The CDR3 sequence is CASSYSTQLWAPLHF. CDR3 bases: TGTGCCAGCAGTTACTCGACACAGTTGTGGGCACCCCTCCACTTT.

This chain joins TRBV2 and TRBJ2-2; 9 nucleotides agree with TRBD2. CDR1 and CDR2 from the germline V gene are SNHLY and FYNNEI. V lost 6 bases and J lost 1; bases outside the gene matches: 3. The CDR3 runs 15 residues. In DNA form, the CDR3 reads TGTGCCAGCAGGAAAGCGGGGGGGAACACCGGGGAGCTGTTTTTT. Translation: CASRKAGGNTGELFF.

For the CDR3, the DNA is TGTGCCAGCAGTACGGACAGGGCTTTTGGCTACACCTTC. Amino acid sequence: CASSTDRAFGYTF. The genes are TRBV27 and TRBJ1-2, with 8 bases lining up with TRBD1. This CDR3 contains 13 residues. Per germline, CDR1 MNHEY and CDR2 SMNVEV (reference sequence). After removal of 5 bases from V and 7 bases from J, the junction contained 6 bases not matched to a gene.

The rearrangement uses TRBV19 and TRBJ2-7; 8 bases are a match to TRBD1. Germline V gene sequence: CDR1 LNHDA, CDR2 SQIVND (reference sequence). The CDR3 covers 14 residues. Trimming took 2 bases from V and 2 from J; bases not matched to a gene: 2. CDR3 DNA: TGTGCCAGTAGTATATACAGGGGGGCCTACGAGCAGTACTTC. Encoded protein: CASSIYRGAYEQYF.

The chain recombines TRBV5-1 with TRBJ1-6; D remains unclear. The V end lost 0 bases, the J end lost 6 bases, and 7 bases lay between the germline ends. There are 14 residues in the CDR3. Germline V lookup: CDR1 SGHRS, CDR2 YFSETQ. The CDR3 DNA is TGCGCCAGCAGCTTGGAGGCAGGTAATTCACCCCTCCACTTT. It yields the protein CASSLEAGNSPLHF.

This clone occurred once. CDR3 in amino acids: CATAPGGRNYGYTF. The CDR3 DNA reads as TGTGCCACCGCCCCGGGGGGACGAAACTATGGCTACACCTTC. The V gene is TRBV24-1, the J gene TRBJ1-2; D perhaps matches TRBD1 (5 bases). V was pared by 9 bases and J by 2 bases, with 15 bases between. Looked up from germline, CDR1 is KGHDR and CDR2 is SFDVKD. The CDR3 runs to 14 residues.

The V call is TRBV19, the J call TRBJ1-1; D is unclear. The CDR3 has 12 amino acids. Germline loops: CDR1 LNHDA, CDR2 SQIVND (reference sequence). The germline V and J ends were trimmed by 5 bases and 4 bases, with 8 bases remaining between them. The chain's CDR3 is CASSLISTEAFF. CDR3 sequence (DNA): TGTGCCAGTAGTCTCATCAGCACTGAAGCTTTCTTT. Drawing the rest from reference TRBV19 and TRBJ1-1, the complete variable domain is DGGITQSPKYLFRKEGQNVTLSCEQNLNHDAMYWYRQDPGQGLRLIYYSQIVNDFQKGDIAEGYSVSREKKESFPLTVTSAQKNPTAFYLCASSLISTEAFFGQGTRLTVV.

V is TRBV9 and J is TRBJ1-2; TRBD1 matches at 9 bases. Germline CDR1 and CDR2: SGDLS and YYNGEE. J was trimmed by 4 bases and V by 4 bases; bases with no gene match: 11. The CDR3 extends over 16 amino acids. The CDR3 protein is CASSLGTGLASYGYTF. The DNA of the CDR3 is TGTGCCAGCAGCTTAGGGACAGGGCTAGCGTCCTATGGCTACACCTTC.

V usage is TRBV28 and J usage is TRBJ2-2; tentatively, D is TRBD1 (6 bases). In germline, CDR1 is MDHEN, CDR2 SYDVKM. The V end lost 7 bases, the J end lost 7 bases, and 13 bases lay between the germline ends. This CDR3 spans 13 amino acids. The CDR3 protein is CASIQGWGGELFF. The CDR3 DNA follows: TGTGCCAGCATACAGGGATGGGGCGGGGAGCTGTTTTTT.

The J gene is TRBJ1-2, the V gene TRBV10-3; D gene ambiguous. CDR1 is ENHRY, CDR2 SYGVKD, per germline. The V end was cut by 5 bases, the J end by 0 bases, with 7 bases between. The CDR3 runs to 13 residues. The CDR3 DNA is TGTGCCATCAGTAGAGGGACTAACTATGGCTACACCTTC. It is translated as CAISRGTNYGYTF.

The V call is TRBV28, the J call TRBJ1-2; D not resolved. This CDR3 is built from 13 residues. Germline values: CDR1 MDHEN, CDR2 SYDVKM. V gave up 2 bases and J gave up 4 bases, with 8 bases separating them. CDR3 in amino acids: CASSLAHVYGYTF. The CDR3 bases are TGTGCCAGCAGTTTAGCACATGTCTATGGCTACACCTTC.

The chain recombines TRBV5-1 with TRBJ2-5; a weak D match, TRBD1 (6 bases). Per the germline V gene, CDR1 is SGHRS and CDR2 is YFSETQ. The CDR3 has 14 amino acids. Trimming pared 3 bases from V and 2 bases from J, leaving 11 bases between. In nucleotides, the CDR3 is TGCGCCAGCAGCTCACAGGGTATTCAAGAGACCCAGTACTTC. This encodes CASSSQGIQETQYF.

The chain is built from TRBV11-3 and TRBJ2-3, with D possibly TRBD1 on 6 matching bases. Trimming removed 5 bases from V and 4 bases from J, with 25 bases in between. CDR3 size: 18 residues. Germline lookup yields CDR1 SGHNT and CDR2 YENEEA. In DNA form, the CDR3 reads TGTGCCAGCAGCCCGGGAACAGGGAATAGGCGCGGAGCAGATACGCAGTATTTT. Translated, it gives CASSPGTGNRRGADTQYF.

The chain is built from TRBV18 and TRBJ2-2; 8 bases are shared with TRBD1. The CDR3 has 15 amino acids. V lost 3 bases to trimming and J lost 4 bases; unmatched junction nucleotides: 4. Germline V gives CDR1 KGHSH, CDR2 LQKENI. DNA for the CDR3: TGTGCCAGCTCACCTGCAGGGGGCCGCACCGGGGAGCTGTTTTTT. It encodes CASSPAGGRTGELFF.

This chain connects TRBV28 to TRBJ1-2; D may be TRBD1 (6 bases). The CDR3 contains 18 residues. V was trimmed by 7 bases and J by 2 bases, leaving 26 bases between them. Germline assignment: CDR1 MDHEN and CDR2 SYDVKM. The CDR3 DNA sequence: TGTGCCAGCAACCCCTTGACAGGTTCTATGAGGACAAACTATGGCTACACCTTC. Translating gives CASNPLTGSMRTNYGYTF.

This clone was picked up one time. This CDR3 is CASSLGPGERSPLHF. The CDR3 nucleotides read TGTGCCAGCAGCTTAGGGCCAGGGGAGAGATCACCCCTCCACTTT. This chain joins TRBV7-2 and TRBJ1-6; possible D gene TRBD1, 6 bases. Per germline, CDR1 SGHTA and CDR2 FQGNSA. The CDR3 extends over 15 amino acids. V lost 1 base to trimming and J lost 10 bases, with 14 bases between them.

The V and J genes are TRBV9 and TRBJ1-2; 12 nucleotides agree with TRBD1. The CDR3 sequence is 15 residues long. Per germline, CDR1 SGDLS and CDR2 YYNGEE. After removal of 4 bases from V and 6 bases from J, the junction contained 7 bases not matched to a gene. This CDR3 is CASSLTGQGANGYTF. The CDR3 DNA reads TGTGCCAGCAGCTTAACGGGACAGGGGGCAAATGGCTACACCTTC.

The chain combines TRBV29-1 with TRBJ2-3; D is ambiguous. Trimming removed 0 bases at V and 6 bases at J, with 7 bases between. The CDR3 length is 12 residues. Germline V lookup: CDR1 SQVTM, CDR2 ANQGSEA. CDR3 nucleotide sequence: TGCAGCGTTGAAGATGCGGCGGATACGCAGTATTTT. It specifies CSVEDAADTQYF.

J is TRBJ1-5 and V is TRBV2, with 9 bases fitting TRBD1. Germline assignment: CDR1 SNHLY and CDR2 FYNNEI. This CDR3 is built from 15 residues. With V trimmed by 6 bases and J by 0 bases, 3 bases remained unmatched. The CDR3 DNA is TGTGCCAGCAGCACGGGACAGGGTAGCAATCAGCCCCAGCATTTT. This codes for CASSTGQGSNQPQHF.